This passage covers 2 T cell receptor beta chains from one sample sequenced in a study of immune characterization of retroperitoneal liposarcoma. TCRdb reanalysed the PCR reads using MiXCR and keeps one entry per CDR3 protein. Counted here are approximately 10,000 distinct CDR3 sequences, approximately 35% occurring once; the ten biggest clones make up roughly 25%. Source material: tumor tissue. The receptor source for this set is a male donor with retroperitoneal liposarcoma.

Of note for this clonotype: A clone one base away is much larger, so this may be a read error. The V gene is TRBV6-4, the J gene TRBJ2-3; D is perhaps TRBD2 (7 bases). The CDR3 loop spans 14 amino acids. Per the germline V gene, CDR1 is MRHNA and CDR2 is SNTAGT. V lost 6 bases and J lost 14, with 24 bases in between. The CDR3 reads CASSTGTNTGELYF. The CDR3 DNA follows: TGTGCCAGCAGCACAGGGACTAACACCGGGGAGCTGTATTTT.

The CDR3 is CAILRNPGVVETQYF. In DNA form, the CDR3 reads TGTGCGATCCTCCGGAACCCGGGGGTGGTGGAGACCCAGTACTTC. The V gene is TRBV6-1, the J gene TRBJ2-5; D may be TRBD2 (6 bases). Germline V CDR1 and CDR2: MNHNS, SASEGT. The CDR3 has 15 amino acids.